The source of this T cell receptor beta chain is a study of cytomegalovirus exposure and HLA in healthy donors. The sample holds one count of this clone. What it binds is not known. The PCR made use of 60 Vbeta and 13 Jbeta primers. As processed by the authors: Later analysis identified tens of millions of unique TCR beta chains, 10 million to 12 million shared. Here immunoSEQ multiplex PCR was the method, and the copy in TCRdb shows in-frame clones only, minus some. V, J and clone size are those of that table, while D and trimming were read from the DNA. This sample has about 150,000 clones, with roughly 82% found just once. Study conclusions and caveats: The presence/absence work took it that sequencing depth was about the same across donors. Analysis performed later found about 18,000 TCR beta sequences associated with HLA alleles at 0.05 false discovery rate. Analysis was carried out at a later point, and it linked a missense DCLRE1C variant to TCR beta V- and J-gene trimming.

The ends lost 1 base at V and 8 bases at J; junction bases unmatched: 9. Germline-derived CDR1 and CDR2 are SEHNR and FQNEAQ (reference sequence). The CDR3 consists of 16 residues. V usage is TRBV7-9 and J usage is TRBJ2-1; TRBD2 matches 9 bases. The sample was PBMCs. This TCR was sampled from a woman aged 45 to 65 in good health and CMV-seropositive. CDR3 in DNA: TGTGCCAGCAGCTTAGTTAGAAGCGGGGGGAGGGATGAGCAGTTCTTC. This encodes CASSLVRSGGRDEQFF.